Included here is one T cell receptor beta chain sequence, with context. Its target is not known. The table came from immunoSEQ multiplex PCR; TCRdb's copy has only in-frame clones and leaves some out. The table includes over 70,000 clones, about 85% detected once. This sample is part of a study of T cell responses to AZD1222 COVID-19 vaccine. General study findings and limits: Among AZD1222 vaccinees, only six were seropositive at baseline. In a largely white British group with more females than males, clonal diversity was possibly underestimated.

The CDR3 is 14 amino acids. Per germline, CDR1 MNHNS and CDR2 SASEGT. Trimming shortened V by 0 bases and J by 3 bases, and 6 bases separated the two germline ends. The TCR originated in an adult in good health. The J gene is TRBJ1-3, the V gene TRBV6-1, with D uncertain. Sequencing used peripheral blood, obtained on day 0 of AZD1222 vaccination. CDR3 amino acids: CASSEAGFGNTIYF. CDR3 bases: TGTGCCAGCAGTGAAGCAGGGTTTGGAAACACCATATATTTT.